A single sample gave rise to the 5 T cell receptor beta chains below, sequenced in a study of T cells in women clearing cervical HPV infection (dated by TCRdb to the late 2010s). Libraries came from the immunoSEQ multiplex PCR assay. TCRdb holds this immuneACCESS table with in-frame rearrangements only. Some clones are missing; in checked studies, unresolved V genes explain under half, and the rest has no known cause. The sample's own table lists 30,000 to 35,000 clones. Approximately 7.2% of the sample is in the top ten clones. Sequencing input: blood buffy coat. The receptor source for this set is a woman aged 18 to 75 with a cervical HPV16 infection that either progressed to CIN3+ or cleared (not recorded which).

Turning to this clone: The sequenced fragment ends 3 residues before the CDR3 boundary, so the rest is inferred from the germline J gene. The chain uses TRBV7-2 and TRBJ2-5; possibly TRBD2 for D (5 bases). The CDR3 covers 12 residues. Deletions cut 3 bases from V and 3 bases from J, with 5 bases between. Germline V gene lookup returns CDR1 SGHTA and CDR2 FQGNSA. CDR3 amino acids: CASSFGEETQYF. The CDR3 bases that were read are TGTGCCAGCAGCTTCGGGGAAGAGACC.

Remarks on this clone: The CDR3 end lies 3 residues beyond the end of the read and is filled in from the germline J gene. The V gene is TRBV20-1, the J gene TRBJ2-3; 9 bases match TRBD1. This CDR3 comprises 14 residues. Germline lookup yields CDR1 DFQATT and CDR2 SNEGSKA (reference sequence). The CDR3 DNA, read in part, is TGCAGTGCTAGTAACAGGGGGCTTGGGGAGACG. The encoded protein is CSASNRGLGET. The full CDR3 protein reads CSASNRGLGETQYF.

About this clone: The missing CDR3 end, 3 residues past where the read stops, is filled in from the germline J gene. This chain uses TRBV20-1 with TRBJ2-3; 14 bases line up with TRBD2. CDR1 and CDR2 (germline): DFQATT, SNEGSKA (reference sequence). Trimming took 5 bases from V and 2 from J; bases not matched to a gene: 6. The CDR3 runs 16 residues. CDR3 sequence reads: CSADGTSGGNTDTQYF. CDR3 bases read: TGCAGTGCTGATGGGACTAGCGGGGGTAACACAGATACG.

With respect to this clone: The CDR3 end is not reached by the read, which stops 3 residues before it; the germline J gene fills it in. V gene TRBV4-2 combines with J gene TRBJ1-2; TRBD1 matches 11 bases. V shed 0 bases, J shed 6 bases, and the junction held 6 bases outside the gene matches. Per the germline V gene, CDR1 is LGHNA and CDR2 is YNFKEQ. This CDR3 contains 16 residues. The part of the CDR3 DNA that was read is TGTGCCAGCAGCCAAGAGAGACCGGACAGGGGGCATGGC. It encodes CASSQERPDRGHG. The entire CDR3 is CASSQERPDRGHGYTF.

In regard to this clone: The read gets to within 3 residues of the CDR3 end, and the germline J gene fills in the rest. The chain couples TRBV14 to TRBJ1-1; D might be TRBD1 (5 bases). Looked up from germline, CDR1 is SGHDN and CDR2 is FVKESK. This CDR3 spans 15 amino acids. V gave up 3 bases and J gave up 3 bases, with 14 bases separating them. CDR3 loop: CASSHPGPQHTEAFF. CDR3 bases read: TGTGCCAGCAGCCATCCAGGGCCGCAGCACACTGAA.